The following is a TCR beta chain sequence with its context. This sample was taken from a study of blood T cell repertoires in COVID-19. Study-wide context: The United States, Italy and Spain supplied acute and convalescent COVID-19 samples. PBMCs, B-cell-depleted T cells, or T cells were the source of the cDNA or gDNA that made up the material.

Original data processing: Quantification of nucleated cells was approximated via reference gene primer amplification. Produced via immunoSEQ multiplex PCR; TCRdb's table is partial and in-frame only. V, J and clone size were drawn from that table, and D and trimming were deduced from the DNA. The sample holds fewer than 250,000 clones, 70% to 90% seen once. Germline loops: CDR1 SNHLY, CDR2 FYNNEI. The CDR3 has 15 amino acids. The ends were cut back, 6 bases at V and 2 bases at J, with 13 bases in the middle. The TCR was taken from a man aged 50 to 59 with acute or convalescent COVID-19. Sequencing was done on a sample of peripheral blood. This chain uses TRBV2 with TRBJ2-2; D not resolved. CDR3 amino acids: CASSRRLTNTGELFF. The CDR3, as DNA: TGTGCCAGCAGCCGGAGATTGACTAACACCGGGGAGCTGTTTTTT. The full variable domain, rest sourced from reference TRBV2 and TRBJ2-2, is EPEVTQTPSHQVTQMGQEVILRCVPISNHLYFYWYRQILGQKVEFLVSFYNNEISEKSEIFDDQFSVERPDGSNFTLKIRSTKLEDSAMYFCASSRRLTNTGELFFGEGSRLTVL.